This T cell receptor beta chain was recorded in a study of human T cells and chemical hapten exposure. Overall study: Small volume differences among pooled libraries mainly caused per-sample TCR yield variation. Study conclusions and caveats: The immune response of these alopecia patients might not match healthy individuals'.

This CDR3 is 12 amino acids long. Trimming cost V 0 bases and J 5 bases, with 5 bases left between them. Germline loops: CDR1 ENHRY, CDR2 SYGVKD. Of note for this clonotype: Its antigen remains unknown.

MiXCR, applied by TCRdb to the RACE reads, yields one record per CDR3 protein. The sample contains hundreds of thousands of distinct CDR3 sequences, around 6% of which appear only once. Time point reported: patch test 2, 6 weeks after DPC sensitization. Specified treatment: therapeutic diphenylcyclopropenone sensitization with weekly scalp DPC. The TCR sequence derives from a woman younger than 35 with alopecia areata. Some clones in this sample may be carry-over from other donors' samples. The chain recombines TRBV10-3 with TRBJ2-7; no firm D call. Specimen: whole blood, collected in connection with sensitization to the hapten diphenylcyclopropenone (DPC). Here the CDR3 DNA reads TGTGCCATCAGTGAGTCAAGGGACGAGCAGTACTTC. Translating it yields CAISESRDEQYF.